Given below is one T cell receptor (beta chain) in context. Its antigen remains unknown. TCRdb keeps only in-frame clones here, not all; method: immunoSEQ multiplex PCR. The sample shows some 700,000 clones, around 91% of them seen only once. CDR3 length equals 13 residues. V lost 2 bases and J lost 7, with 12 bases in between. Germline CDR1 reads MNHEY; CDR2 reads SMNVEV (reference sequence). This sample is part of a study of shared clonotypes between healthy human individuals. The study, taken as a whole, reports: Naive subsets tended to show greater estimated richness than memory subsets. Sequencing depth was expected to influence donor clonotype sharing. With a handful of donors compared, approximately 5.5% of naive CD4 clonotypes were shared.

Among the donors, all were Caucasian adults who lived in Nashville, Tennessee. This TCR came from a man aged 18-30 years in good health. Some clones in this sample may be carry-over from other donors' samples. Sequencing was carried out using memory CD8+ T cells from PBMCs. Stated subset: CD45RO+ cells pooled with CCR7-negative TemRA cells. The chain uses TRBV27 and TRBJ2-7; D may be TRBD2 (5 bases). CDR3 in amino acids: CASSLREPEEQYF. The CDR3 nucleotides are TGTGCCAGCAGTTTAAGGGAGCCAGAAGAGCAGTACTTC.